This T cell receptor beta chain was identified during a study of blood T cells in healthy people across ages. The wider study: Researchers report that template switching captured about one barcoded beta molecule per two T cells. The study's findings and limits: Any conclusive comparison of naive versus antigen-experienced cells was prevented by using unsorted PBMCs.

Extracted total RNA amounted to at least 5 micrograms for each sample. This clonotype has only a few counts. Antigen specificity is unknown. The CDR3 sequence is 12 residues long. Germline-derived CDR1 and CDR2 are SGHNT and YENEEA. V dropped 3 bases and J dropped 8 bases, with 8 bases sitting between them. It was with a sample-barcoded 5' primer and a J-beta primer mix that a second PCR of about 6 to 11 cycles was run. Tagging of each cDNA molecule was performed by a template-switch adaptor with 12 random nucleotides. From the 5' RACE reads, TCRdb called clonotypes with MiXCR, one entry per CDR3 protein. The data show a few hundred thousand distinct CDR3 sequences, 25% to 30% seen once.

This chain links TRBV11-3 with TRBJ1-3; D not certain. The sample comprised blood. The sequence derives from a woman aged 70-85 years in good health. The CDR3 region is CASSFTAYTIYF. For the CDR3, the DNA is TGTGCCAGCAGCTTTACGGCTTACACCATATATTTT.